Listed below are T cell receptor beta chains from one sample, sequenced in a study of T cell responses to AZD1222 COVID-19 vaccine. Libraries were prepared by immunoSEQ multiplex PCR; TCRdb keeps only in-frame clonotypes and omits some of them. This table holds approximately 100,000 clones, about 94% found once. This specimen was peripheral blood, taken on day 0 of AZD1222 vaccination. The source of these receptors is an adult in good health. The CDR3 runs from the conserved cysteine through the conserved F or W. Each record gives: D gene, V gene, clone size, J gene, CDR3 protein, CDR3 DNA. The D gene is left open where the match is weak. Part of the rows lack a size; the others show once, few, many or a class for expanded clones.

>-|TRBV18|few|TRBJ1-1
CATAGEARTEAFF
TGTGCCACGGCAGGGGAGGCGAGAACTGAAGCTTTCTTT
>TRBD1|TRBV27|-|TRBJ1-1
CASSLSGTGFTEAFF
TGTGCCAGCAGTTTATCGGGGACAGGGTTCACTGAAGCTTTCTTT
>-|TRBV28|-|TRBJ2-7
CASSLSTGPNYEQYF
TGTGCCAGCAGTTTATCCACGGGACCCAACTACGAGCAGTACTTC
>TRBD2|TRBV7-9|-|TRBJ2-7
CASSFSGRAYEQYF
TGTGCCAGCAGCTTTAGCGGGAGGGCCTACGAGCAGTACTTC
>-|TRBV20-1|-|TRBJ2-1
CSAPRNNEQFF
TGCAGTGCTCCCCGCAACAATGAGCAGTTCTTC
>-|TRBV10-2|-|TRBJ1-2
CASSDSDIYYGYTF
TGCGCCAGCAGTGACTCGGACATTTACTATGGCTACACCTTC
>-|TRBV2|-|TRBJ1-1
CASIGPGVPGQNTEAFF
TGTGCCAGCATTGGGCCAGGAGTACCCGGTCAGAACACTGAAGCTTTCTTT
>-|TRBV11-3|-|TRBJ2-2
CASSLSPWGTAGELFF
TGTGCCAGCAGCCTTAGTCCGTGGGGTACCGCCGGGGAGCTGTTTTTT
>-|TRBV14|-|TRBJ2-7
CASSPVQGYEQYF
TGTGCCAGCAGCCCCGTCCAAGGGTACGAGCAGTACTTC
>TRBD1|TRBV30|-|TRBJ2-1
CAFGTGYNEQFF
TGTGCCTTTGGGACAGGGTACAATGAGCAGTTCTTC
>-|TRBV5-6|-|TRBJ1-2
CASREGGTYGYTF
TGTGCCAGCCGAGAGGGGGGAACTTATGGCTACACCTTC
>-|TRBV18|once|TRBJ2-6
CASSLREQSSGANVLTF
TGTGCCAGCTCACTGAGAGAACAGAGCTCTGGGGCCAACGTCCTGACTTTC
>TRBD1|TRBV29-1|-|TRBJ2-7
CSVALQGKYEQYF
TGCAGCGTTGCCCTACAGGGGAAGTACGAGCAGTACTTC
>-|TRBV15|-|TRBJ1-1
CATSRDYQNTEAFF
TGTGCCACCAGCAGAGATTATCAGAACACTGAAGCTTTCTTT
>-|TRBV7-9|-|TRBJ2-5
CASSLASDREPQYF
TGTGCCAGCAGCTTAGCGTCGGATCGGGAGCCCCAGTACTTC
>-|TRBV20-1|-|TRBJ2-1
CSGGPNEQFF
TGCAGCGGGGGCCCGAATGAGCAGTTCTTC
>TRBD1|TRBV5-1|-|TRBJ1-1
CASSGQGAGMNTEAFF
TGCGCCAGCAGCGGACAGGGGGCAGGGATGAACACTGAAGCTTTCTTT
>-|TRBV20-1|-|TRBJ2-3
CSASRDWTGDTQYF
TGCAGTGCTAGTCGGGACTGGACGGGGGATACGCAGTATTTT
>TRBD2|TRBV6-5|-|TRBJ2-3
CASRVSGSGPDTQYF
TGTGCCAGCAGAGTAAGCGGGAGCGGGCCAGATACGCAGTATTTT
>TRBD2|TRBV5-6|-|TRBJ2-1
CASSLGSGSRLYNEQFF
TGTGCCAGCAGCCTGGGGAGCGGGAGTCGTCTCTACAATGAGCAGTTCTTC
>TRBD1|TRBV29-1|-|TRBJ1-1
CSVEVDRDTEAFF
TGCAGCGTTGAAGTCGACAGGGATACTGAAGCTTTCTTT
>TRBD1|TRBV5-1|once|TRBJ1-6
CASSPTGSYDSPLHF
TGCGCCAGCAGCCCGACAGGGAGCTATGATTCACCCCTCCACTTT
>-|TRBV7-9|-|TRBJ1-1
CASSLALNTEAFF
TGTGCCAGCAGCTTAGCCTTGAACACTGAAGCTTTCTTT
>TRBD1|TRBV27|-|TRBJ2-1
CASKMKGAPYNEQFF
TGTGCCAGCAAAATGAAGGGGGCGCCCTACAATGAGCAGTTCTTC
>TRBD2|TRBV4-2|once|TRBJ2-3
CASSQVGRLAGGIDTQYF
TGTGCCAGCAGCCAAGTTGGCCGACTAGCGGGAGGTATAGATACGCAGTATTTT
>TRBD1|TRBV27|-|TRBJ2-7
CASSFAGGNYEQYF
TGTGCCAGCAGTTTCGCAGGGGGCAACTACGAGCAGTACTTC
>-|TRBV7-2|-|TRBJ2-3
CASSFRPDTQYF
TGTGCCAGCAGCTTTAGACCGGATACGCAGTATTTT
>-|TRBV14|-|TRBJ2-7
CASSKWASSYEQYF
TGTGCCAGCAGCAAGTGGGCTAGCTCCTACGAGCAGTACTTC
>-|TRBV11-3|-|TRBJ2-7
CASGDLVGSGGEQYF
TGTGCCAGCGGGGACCTGGTAGGTTCTGGGGGCGAGCAGTACTTC
>TRBD2|TRBV25-1|-|TRBJ2-1
CASSSGGLAVDEQFF
TGTGCCAGCAGTTCGGGGGGACTAGCGGTGGATGAGCAGTTCTTC
>-|TRBV10-3|-|TRBJ1-1
CAISPRGEEAFF
TGTGCCATCAGCCCAAGGGGCGAGGAAGCTTTCTTT
>TRBD1|TRBV7-9|-|TRBJ2-2
CASSSGQVHGELFF
TGTGCCAGCAGCTCCGGACAGGTTCACGGGGAGCTGTTTTTT
>TRBD1|TRBV2|-|TRBJ1-4
CASTETGLTEKLFF
TGTGCCAGCACAGAGACAGGGTTAACTGAAAAACTGTTTTTT
>-|TRBV5-6|-|TRBJ2-3
CASSLGSFTDTQYF
TGTGCCAGCAGCTTGGGGTCCTTCACAGATACGCAGTATTTT
>-|TRBV9|-|TRBJ1-3
CASSVGDLDSGNTIYF
TGTGCCAGCAGCGTAGGAGACCTCGATTCGGGAAACACCATATATTTT
>-|TRBV3-1/TRBV3-2|-|TRBJ1-1
CASSRWGTNTEAFF
TGTGCCAGCAGCCGGTGGGGGACGAACACTGAAGCTTTCTTT
>-|TRBV28|-|TRBJ2-7
CASSSTGQGYEQYF
TGTGCCAGCAGCTCAACGGGACAAGGCTACGAGCAGTACTTC